The source of this T cell receptor beta chain is a study of blood T cell repertoires in COVID-19 (dated by TCRdb to about 2020). Regarding the study in general: The collaborator samples originated in the United States, Italy and Spain and spanned the acute and convalescent phases of COVID-19. The material from the prospective study consisted of cDNA or gDNA derived from T cells, B-cell-depleted T cells, or PBMCs. The dataset comprised deeply sampled blood TCRbeta repertoires from subjects exposed to, actively infected with, or recovered from COVID-19. The repertoires were released in a freely available public database intended as a resource for research on the immune response to SARS-CoV-2. The samples were drawn from the first 160 participants of the ongoing ImmuneRACE study and from over 950 subjects provided by 6 global collaborators. The sample metadata nearly always contained a de-identified subject ID, COVID-19 status, age in years and sex. Where available, HLA class I and class II types were taken from metadata supplied by the sample provider and were not determined by assay-based typing.

This clone occurred a few times. The target of this receptor is not known. Base quality data are lacking; no much larger clone is found one base away. TCRbeta CDR3 regions were amplified from genomic DNA by means of the immunoSEQ Assay, a bias-controlled multiplex PCR. The original pipeline was this. The number of nucleated cells in each sample was estimated from the amplification of reference gene primers within the assay. Sequence reads were collapsed and filtered to measure the absolute abundance of every unique TCRbeta CDR3 rearrangement. For each sample, productive Simpson clonality was calculated as the square root of Simpson's diversity index across productive rearrangements. The table comes from immuneACCESS by way of TCRdb, which keeps in-frame sequences with V and J called. Part of the clones is missing from these tables; in studies checked, under half for an unresolved V gene and the rest for unknown reasons. The V and J calls and clone size were taken over from that table, and D and trimming were inferred from the DNA. The table for this sample lists over 100,000 clones; approximately 80% of them were counted only once. The ten largest make up roughly 4.3% of the sample.

What the study reported, not specific to this receptor: How much clinical and demographic metadata was included differed by source and by participant, and the metadata was provided uncurated.

Whole blood was collected in K2EDTA tubes by collaborating institutions according to the institutions' own protocols. For TCRbeta analysis, collaborators shipped samples as frozen whole blood, isolated PBMCs, or DNA extracted from either of those sample types. The sequenced sample was peripheral blood. This TCR was sampled from a woman of 80 years or more with acute or convalescent COVID-19.

The nucleotides read TGTGCCAGCAGCGCCTCTCTGGACAGTTTAGAGACCCAGTACTTC. Its translation reads: CASSASLDSLETQYF. This receptor chain uses TRBV5-4 and TRBJ2-5; TRBD1 is a weak D gene call, 6 bases matching. V loses 4 bases of germline sequence and J loses 4 bases, and the interval between the two ends is 17 bases. The CDR3 runs 15 amino acids, cysteine and phenylalanine included. Only the CDR3 region is kept as DNA, spanning 45 bases read in frame from base 1. For CDR1 and CDR2, the germline V gene (reference sequence) lists SGHNT and YYREEE.